A single sample gave rise to the 29 T cell receptor beta chains below, sequenced in a study of graft-versus-host responses after intestinal transplantation. Data came from immunoSEQ multiplex PCR; TCRdb stores just in-frame clones and leaves some out. Found here are about 97,000 clones, over 75% of them singletons; the top ten hold roughly a sixth. Specimen: PBMCs, collected about 450 days after intestinal transplant. These receptors all stem from a human patient who received an intestinal transplant, so some T cells may come from the graft donor.

This clone was recorded at least ten times. This chain joins TRBV6-1 and TRBJ2-1; TRBD2 aligns across 12 bases. Germline CDR1 MNHNS, CDR2 SASEGT. V shed 2 bases and J 4 bases; nucleotides not matched to a gene: 0. The CDR3 sequence is 15 residues long. CDR3: CASSELAGGYNEQFF. CDR3 DNA sequence: TGTGCCAGCAGTGAACTAGCGGGGGGGTACAATGAGCAGTTCTTC.

This chain links TRBV6-6 with TRBJ1-5, with 8 bases fitting TRBD1. The germline CDR1 and CDR2 sequences are MNHNY and SVGAGI (reference sequence). The CDR3 loop spans 14 amino acids. Trimming took 3 bases from V and 11 from J; bases not matched to a gene: 9. The CDR3, as DNA: TGTGCCAGCAGTTATCAGGGGGCGACGGGGTCCCAGCATTTT. This gives the protein CASSYQGATGSQHF.

The chain has TRBV6-6 and TRBJ2-3; D may be TRBD2 (6 bases). Trimming shortened V by 0 bases and J by 5 bases, and 9 bases separated the two germline ends. This CDR3 contains 14 residues. CDR1 is MNHNY, CDR2 SVGAGI, per germline (reference sequence). CDR3 nucleotides: TGTGCCAGCAGTTACTCGAGGGGAGGAGATACGCAGTATTTT. Translated, it gives CASSYSRGGDTQYF.

The chain recombines TRBV11-2 with TRBJ1-2; D gene ambiguous. Between the trimmed V and J ends, which lost 2 bases and 6 bases, there was a span of 7 bases. This CDR3 region has 12 residues. Germline loops: CDR1 SGHAT, CDR2 FQNNGV. CDR3 nucleotide sequence: TGTGCCAGCAGCTTAAGGGCGGATGGCTACACCTTC. Translation gives CASSLRADGYTF.

The chain employs TRBV7-3 and TRBJ2-2; 7 nucleotides align to TRBD1. The CDR3 spans 13 residues. Losses at the gene ends were 3 bases for V and 6 bases for J; bases not matched to a gene: 1. Germline CDR1 and CDR2: SGHTA and FQGTGA. This chain's CDR3 is CASSLTGPGELFF. DNA of the CDR3: TGTGCCAGCAGCTTGACAGGGCCCGGGGAGCTGTTTTTT.

The chain employs TRBV7-3 and TRBJ1-1; D ambiguous. CDR1 is SGHTA and CDR2 is FQGTGA in the germline V gene. The length of the CDR3 is 14 residues. V shed 1 base and J shed 4 bases, with 10 bases lying between them. CDR3 coding DNA: TGTGCCAGCAGCTTAAGAGGTATCGGCACTGAAGCTTTCTTT. Its protein is CASSLRGIGTEAFF.

J is TRBJ2-5 and V is TRBV5-8; 12 bases are shared with TRBD2. Germline V CDR1 and CDR2: SGHTS, YDEGEE. After removal of 1 base from V and 5 bases from J, the junction contained 3 bases not matched to a gene. The CDR3 extends over 15 amino acids. As DNA, the CDR3 is TGTGCCAGCAGCTTGCGACTAGCGGGGGAGGAGACCCAGTACTTC. This codes for CASSLRLAGEETQYF.

This clone was seen more than once but under ten times. The CDR3 DNA reads as TGTGCCAGCAGGGGCCTGCTGACCTTGGGCGAGCAGTACTTC. Translating gives CASRGLLTLGEQYF. The rearrangement joins TRBV11-2 to TRBJ2-7; D is ambiguous. V shed 6 bases and J shed 6 bases, with 18 bases lying between them. The CDR3 spans 14 residues. CDR1 is SGHAT and CDR2 is FQNNGV in the germline V gene.

The chain carries TRBV19 and TRBJ1-6; TRBD1 aligns across 9 bases. CDR1 is LNHDA and CDR2 is SQIVND in the germline V gene (reference sequence). This CDR3 spans 15 amino acids. V lost 6 bases, J lost 8 bases, and 8 bases stayed unmatched. The CDR3: CASRSQGAGDSPLHF. CDR3 bases: TGTGCCAGTAGGTCACAGGGGGCTGGGGATTCACCCCTCCACTTT.

The J gene is TRBJ1-6, the V gene TRBV6-4; 9 nucleotides line up with TRBD1. With V trimmed by 0 bases and J by 9 bases, 0 bases remained unmatched. The CDR3 is 14 residues long. The germline V gene encodes CDR1 MRHNA and CDR2 SNTAGT. Here the CDR3 reads CASSDSTGGSPLHF. CDR3 coding DNA: TGTGCCAGCAGTGACTCGACAGGGGGTTCACCCCTCCACTTT.

The table lists this clone with a count of one. This chain connects TRBV4-1 to TRBJ2-5, with a weak D call TRBD1 (7 bases). The DNA end lines up better with TRBJ2-7; the J call may be wrong. This CDR3 spans 14 amino acids. From germline, CDR1 is MGHRA and CDR2 YSYEKL. CDR3 region: CASSQDRGAYEQYF. DNA of the CDR3: TGCGCCAGCAGCCAAGACAGGGGGGCCTACGAGCAGTACTTC.

J is TRBJ1-5 and V is TRBV5-6; no definite D call. The germline V gene has CDR1 SGHDT and CDR2 YYEEEE. Trimming removed 2 bases from V and 0 bases from J, with 9 bases in between. CDR3 size: 15 residues. CDR3 in DNA: TGTGCCAGCAGCTTAGGCTGGGGTAGCAATCAGCCCCAGCATTTT. This sequence encodes CASSLGWGSNQPQHF.

This chain uses TRBV21-1 with TRBJ2-7; TRBD2, the table's D call, lacks a check against the DNA. TRBV21-1 is a pseudogene. The CDR3 covers 15 residues. The CDR3 bases are TGTGCCAGCAGCAAGGCTAGCCGGGAGTCCTACGAGCAGTACTTC. Residues: CASSKASRESYEQYF.

The genes are TRBV6-1 and TRBJ2-7, with D unclear. V was trimmed by 4 bases and J by 2 bases, leaving 6 bases between them. This CDR3 is built from 12 residues. CDR1 and CDR2 (germline): MNHNS, SASEGT. The CDR3 loop is CASSVLPYEQYF. The CDR3 nucleotides read TGTGCCAGCAGTGTCCTTCCCTACGAGCAGTACTTC.

The V and J genes are TRBV11-2 and TRBJ2-5, with D uncertain. Gene TRBJ2-7 matches the end of the DNA better, so the J call may be wrong. This CDR3 comprises 15 residues. From germline, CDR1 is SGHAT and CDR2 FQNNGV. CDR3 bases: TGTGCCAGCAGCTTAGTTTCCCTATCAAACTACGAGCAGTACTTC. Residues: CASSLVSLSNYEQYF.

This chain connects TRBV10-2 to TRBJ2-2; perhaps TRBD1 as D (5 bases). V was trimmed by 5 bases and J by 8 bases, leaving 15 bases between them. Germline CDR1 is WSHSY and CDR2 is SAAADI. The CDR3 sequence is 14 residues long. CDR3 in DNA: TGCGCCAGCAGTCTCTATGGGGCCGCAGGGGAGCTGTTTTTT. It translates to CASSLYGAAGELFF.

The rearrangement links TRBV18 to TRBJ2-5; D not resolved. V was trimmed by 0 bases and J by 7 bases, leaving 9 bases between them. From germline, CDR1 is KGHSH and CDR2 LQKENI. The CDR3 has 13 residues. CDR3 nucleotide sequence: TGTGCCAGCTCACCACCGGTGACGGGGACCCAGTACTTC. It translates to CASSPPVTGTQYF.

The rearrangement joins TRBV5-4 to TRBJ2-5; TRBD1 is a possible D gene (5 bases). Trimming removed 2 bases from V and 2 bases from J, with 10 bases in between. Germline V CDR1 and CDR2: SGHNT, YYREEE (reference sequence). This CDR3 is built from 14 residues. The CDR3 loop is CASSLDRSQETQYF. The DNA for the CDR3 is TGTGCCAGCAGCTTAGACAGATCTCAAGAGACCCAGTACTTC.

CDR3 coding DNA: TGCGCCAGCAGCCCCCCTGGACAGGGCCGAGGAGATACGCAGTATTTT. It yields the protein CASSPPGQGRGDTQYF. This rearrangement joins TRBV5-1 to TRBJ2-3; the match to TRBD1 covers 8 bases. V shed 4 bases, J shed 5 bases, and the junction held 12 bases outside the gene matches. Germline assignment: CDR1 SGHRS and CDR2 YFSETQ. The CDR3 runs to 16 residues.

The chain uses TRBV9 and TRBJ2-3; 7 nucleotides line up with TRBD1. The CDR3 is 15 amino acids. Germline-derived CDR1 and CDR2 are SGDLS and YYNGEE. J gave up 1 base and V 4 bases, and 6 bases lay outside the gene matches. The chain's CDR3 is CASSLRGLGTDTQYF. The CDR3 region has the DNA TGTGCCAGCAGCCTGAGGGGGCTGGGCACAGATACGCAGTATTTT.

V usage is TRBV7-9 and J usage is TRBJ1-2; D perhaps matches TRBD1 (6 bases). V was cut by 5 bases and J by 8 bases, with 15 bases left in between. The germline gives CDR1 SEHNR, CDR2 FQNEAQ (reference sequence). The CDR3 totals 13 residues. The CDR3: CASSPQGGGGYTF. CDR3 nucleotide sequence: TGTGCCAGCAGCCCACAGGGTGGAGGAGGCTACACCTTC. Full variable domain (rest looked up from reference TRBV7-9 and TRBJ1-2): DTGVSQNPRHKITKRGQNVTFRCDPISEHNRLYWYRQTLGQGPEFLTYFQNEAQLEKSRLLSDRFSAERPKGSFSTLEIQRTEQGDSAMYLCASSPQGGGGYTFGSGTRLTVV.

The chain uses TRBV6-5 and TRBJ2-3; D is uncertain. The germline CDR1 and CDR2 sequences are MNHEY and SVGAGI. This CDR3 region has 15 residues. Trimming removed 2 bases from V and 6 bases from J, with 15 bases in between. CDR3 sequence (DNA): TGTGCCAGCAGTTACCTCGGCTCCCTCCGGGATACGCAGTATTTT. Protein: CASSYLGSLRDTQYF.

The genes are TRBV9 and TRBJ1-2, with D hard to call. Germline CDR1 reads SGDLS; CDR2 reads YYNGEE. There are 14 residues in the CDR3. Deletions cut 2 bases from V and 3 bases from J, with 11 bases between. This chain's CDR3 is CASSVGSEDYGYTF. The CDR3 region has the DNA TGTGCCAGCAGCGTGGGGAGTGAGGACTATGGCTACACCTTC.

The genes are TRBV19 and TRBJ1-1; the match to TRBD1 covers 9 bases. Trimming removed 7 bases from V and 7 bases from J; junction bases left unmatched: 10. There are 14 residues in the CDR3. Germline V gene data show CDR1 as LNHDA and CDR2 as SQIVND (reference sequence). As DNA, the CDR3 is TGTGCCAGTATGGTCCGGGACAGGGATCATGAAGCTTTCTTT. Protein product: CASMVRDRDHEAFF. The variable domain in full, completed from reference TRBV19 and TRBJ1-1, reads DGGITQSPKYLFRKEGQNVTLSCEQNLNHDAMYWYRQDPGQGLRLIYYSQIVNDFQKGDIAEGYSVSREKKESFPLTVTSAQKNPTAFYLCASMVRDRDHEAFFGQGTRLTVV.

The chain recombines TRBV20-1 with TRBJ1-2; D not resolved. This CDR3 contains 10 residues. Germline CDR1 reads DFQATT; CDR2 reads SNEGSKA (reference sequence). Deletions cut 3 bases from V and 8 bases from J, with 7 bases between. CDR3 residues: CSARPGGYTF. The CDR3 DNA reads as TGCAGTGCTAGGCCTGGCGGCTACACCTTC.

The gene calls are TRBV29-1 and TRBJ1-5; D is unclear. Trimming removed 3 bases from V and 0 bases from J, with 6 bases in between. The CDR3 sequence is 13 residues long. CDR1 SQVTM and CDR2 ANQGSEA come from the germline V gene. The CDR3 DNA reads as TGCAGCGTTGATTGGGGTAGCAATCAGCCCCAGCATTTT. Its translation is CSVDWGSNQPQHF. Full variable domain (missing parts from reference TRBV29-1 and TRBJ1-5): SAVISQKPSRDICQRGTSLTIQCQVDSQVTMMFWYRQQPGQSLTLIATANQGSEATYESGFVIDKFPISRPNLTFSTLTVSNMSPEDSSIYLCSVDWGSNQPQHFGDGTRLSIL.

CDR3 region: CASSELGQSAEAFF. CDR3 sequence (DNA): TGTGCCAGCAGTGAATTGGGACAGAGCGCTGAAGCTTTCTTT. J is TRBJ1-1 and V is TRBV25-1, with 7 positions matching TRBD1. CDR3 length: 14 residues. J gave up 6 bases and V 1 base, and 5 bases lay outside the gene matches. Per germline, CDR1 MGHDK and CDR2 SYGVNS. Together with reference TRBV25-1 and TRBJ1-1, the CDR3 gives the full variable domain: EADIYQTPRYLVIGTGKKITLECSQTMGHDKMYWYQQDPGMELHLIHYSYGVNSTEKGDLSSESTVSRIRTEHFPLTLESARPSHTSQYLCASSELGQSAEAFFGQGTRLTVV.

The rearrangement uses TRBV6-1 and TRBJ2-5, with D hard to call. In germline, CDR1 is MNHNS, CDR2 SASEGT. Trimming pared 1 base from V and 5 bases from J, leaving 11 bases between. CDR3 length: 14 residues. CDR3 nucleotides: TGTGCCAGCAGTGAAGGGTTGGGGTGGGAGACCCAGTACTTC. Its translation is CASSEGLGWETQYF.

The rearrangement links TRBV11-2 to TRBJ1-2; D perhaps matches TRBD1 (5 bases). Trimming removed 1 base at V and 6 bases at J, with 15 bases between. The CDR3 consists of 15 residues. CDR1 is SGHAT and CDR2 is FQNNGV in the germline V gene. The CDR3 protein is CASSLGGGSGHGYTF. The CDR3 nucleotides read TGTGCCAGCAGCTTAGGGGGGGGATCAGGGCATGGCTACACCTTC.